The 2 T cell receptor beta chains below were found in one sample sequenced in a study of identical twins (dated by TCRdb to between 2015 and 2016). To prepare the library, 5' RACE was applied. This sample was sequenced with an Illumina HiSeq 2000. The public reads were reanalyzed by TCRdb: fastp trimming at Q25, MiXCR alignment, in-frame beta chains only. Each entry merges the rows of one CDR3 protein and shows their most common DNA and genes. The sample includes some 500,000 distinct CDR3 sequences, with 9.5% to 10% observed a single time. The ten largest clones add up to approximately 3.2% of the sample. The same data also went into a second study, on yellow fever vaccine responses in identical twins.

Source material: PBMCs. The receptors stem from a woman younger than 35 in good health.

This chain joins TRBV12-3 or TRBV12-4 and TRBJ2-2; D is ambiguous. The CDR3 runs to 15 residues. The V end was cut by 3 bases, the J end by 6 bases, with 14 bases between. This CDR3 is CASSLVGQRAGELFF. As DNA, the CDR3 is TGTGCCAGCAGTTTGGTTGGGCAGCGCGCCGGGGAGCTGTTTTTT.

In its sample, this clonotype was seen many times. CDR3 in amino acids: CASSLLQGNTGELFF. In DNA form, the CDR3 reads TGCGCCAGCAGCTTGCTCCAGGGGAACACCGGGGAGCTGTTTTTT. The genes are TRBV5-1 and TRBJ2-2; possibly TRBD1 for D (5 bases). The germline CDR1 and CDR2 sequences are SGHRS and YFSETQ. There are 15 residues in the CDR3. V lost 1 base, J lost 1 base, and 8 bases lay in between.